A single sample is the source of the 20 T cell receptor beta chains below, sequenced in a study of blood T cell repertoires in COVID-19 (dated by TCRdb to about 2020). The library relied on the immunoSEQ multiplex PCR assay. In TCRdb, the immuneACCESS table is reduced to in-frame sequences with V and J assigned. These tables do not hold every clone; where another copy was compared, an unresolved V gene accounts for under half, and the others remain unexplained. In this sample the table shows around 400,000 clones, roughly 84% of which occur a single time. Approximately 1.5% of the sample lies in the top ten. The sample comprised PBMCs or T cells enriched from blood (not recorded which). Receptors originate from a woman younger than 35 who had been exposed to COVID-19.

The chain recombines TRBV28 with TRBJ2-7; 14 bases fit TRBD2. V shed 3 bases and J 2 bases; nucleotides not matched to a gene: 0. This CDR3 spans 15 amino acids. The germline V gene has CDR1 MDHEN and CDR2 SYDVKM. The CDR3 here is CASSLGLAGAYEQYF. The CDR3 DNA reads as TGTGCCAGCAGTTTGGGACTAGCGGGGGCCTACGAGCAGTACTTC.

The genes are TRBV19 and TRBJ1-1, with D perhaps matching TRBD1 (5 bases). The CDR3 runs to 14 residues. From germline, CDR1 is LNHDA and CDR2 SQIVND (reference sequence). With 5 bases removed from V and 2 bases from J, the gap between germline ends came to 12 bases. DNA for the CDR3: TGTGCCAGTAGTTGGGGCACCTCAAACACTGAAGCTTTCTTT. Translated, it gives CASSWGTSNTEAFF.

The chain uses TRBV7-2 and TRBJ1-5; the match to TRBD1 covers 9 bases. The CDR3 length is 15 residues. Per the germline V gene, CDR1 is SGHTA and CDR2 is FQGNSA. The V gene end was trimmed by 2 bases and the J gene end by 6 bases; junction bases not matched to a gene: 5. In DNA form, the CDR3 reads TGTGCCAGCAGCTTAATGGGACAGGGTAGTCAGCCCCAGCATTTT. It yields the protein CASSLMGQGSQPQHF.

In its sample, this clone was seen once. The chain combines TRBV4-1 with TRBJ1-1; possibly TRBD1 for D (5 bases). Germline V gene data show CDR1 as MGHRA and CDR2 as YSYEKL. V was pared by 7 bases and J by 5 bases, with 17 bases between. The CDR3 totals 14 residues. As DNA, the CDR3 is TGCGCCAGCACCCCACAGGTGGTGGGGACTGAAGCTTTCTTT. This translates into CASTPQVVGTEAFF.

CDR3 nucleotides: TGTGCCAGCAGCTTAAGTGGTGGACTAGCCACAAACGGGGAGCTGTTTTTT. This sequence encodes CASSLSGGLATNGELFF. The chain links TRBV11-2 to TRBJ2-2, with 8 bases fitting TRBD2. Germline trimming cut 2 bases from V and 7 bases from J; bases unmatched to any gene: 12. The germline V gene has CDR1 SGHAT and CDR2 FQNNGV. There are 17 residues in the CDR3.

This rearrangement joins TRBV2 to TRBJ2-3; D gene uncertain. The CDR3 is made up of 13 amino acids. Trimming removed 3 bases at V and 0 bases at J, with 4 bases between. Germline lookup yields CDR1 SNHLY and CDR2 FYNNEI. CDR3 sequence: CASSDYSTDTQYF. DNA of the CDR3: TGTGCCAGCAGTGACTACAGCACAGATACGCAGTATTTT.

V is TRBV5-1 and J is TRBJ1-2; perhaps TRBD1 as D (5 bases). There are 12 residues in the CDR3. Germline-derived CDR1 and CDR2 are SGHRS and YFSETQ. Trimming cost V 7 bases and J 5 bases, with 12 bases left between them. In DNA, the CDR3 is TGCGCCAGCGGGGCTGTGGGGTATGGCTACACCTTC. This gives the protein CASGAVGYGYTF.

This clone has more than one count but fewer than ten. V is TRBV19 and J is TRBJ2-1; 9 positions match TRBD2. CDR3 length equals 15 residues. The germline V gene has CDR1 LNHDA and CDR2 SQIVND (reference sequence). The trim removed 8 bases at V and 10 bases at J, leaving 15 bases unmatched. In DNA, the CDR3 is TGTGCCAGTCAATTAAGCGGGGGGCTCTCCGTAGAGCAGTTCTTC. Translation gives CASQLSGGLSVEQFF.

This clone showed up just once. V and J are TRBV6-2 or TRBV6-3 and TRBJ1-2, with TRBD1 as a possible D gene (5 bases). The germline V and J ends were trimmed by 2 bases and 4 bases, with 14 bases remaining between them. Germline values: CDR1 MNHEY, CDR2 SVGEGT. CDR3 length equals 15 residues. The CDR3 DNA sequence: TGTGCCAGCAGTTACGGACACGGCTTTTTCTATGGCTACACCTTC. Translated: CASSYGHGFFYGYTF.

The rearrangement links TRBV19 to TRBJ2-2, with D perhaps matching TRBD2 (6 bases). This CDR3 contains 13 residues. Germline-derived CDR1 and CDR2 are LNHDA and SQIVND (reference sequence). V shed 3 bases and J shed 6 bases, with 8 bases lying between them. CDR3 loop: CASSMGGPGELFF. The DNA of the CDR3 is TGTGCCAGTAGTATGGGGGGTCCCGGGGAGCTGTTTTTT.

This rearrangement joins TRBV20-1 to TRBJ2-7; no reliable D call. Germline values: CDR1 DFQATT, CDR2 SNEGSKA (reference sequence). CDR3 length equals 11 residues. Trimming shortened V by 5 bases and J by 0 bases, and 5 bases separated the two germline ends. The CDR3 nucleotides are TGCAGTGCTCCCCACTCCTACGAGCAGTACTTC. Translation: CSAPHSYEQYF.

The V gene is TRBV27, the J gene TRBJ1-2; D is undetermined. The CDR3 totals 14 residues. Trimming pared 0 bases from V and 2 bases from J, leaving 7 bases between. Per germline, CDR1 MNHEY and CDR2 SMNVEV (reference sequence). The CDR3 reads CASSLSRQNYGYTF. In DNA form, the CDR3 reads TGTGCCAGCAGTTTATCACGCCAGAACTATGGCTACACCTTC.

The V call is TRBV15, the J call TRBJ1-2; D perhaps matches TRBD1 (6 bases). The CDR3 runs to 15 residues. The V gene lost 0 bases and the J gene lost 5 bases, with 13 bases spanning the gap. Germline V CDR1 and CDR2: LNHNV, YYDKDF (reference sequence). The chain's CDR3 is CATSRDGWQGYGYTF. The CDR3, as DNA: TGTGCCACCAGCAGAGATGGTTGGCAGGGGTATGGCTACACCTTC.

This clone was observed a single time. The chain joins TRBV6-5 to TRBJ2-5; possible D gene TRBD1, 6 bases. The CDR3 spans 14 residues. In germline, CDR1 is MNHEY, CDR2 SVGAGI. With 4 bases removed from V and 5 bases from J, the gap between germline ends came to 14 bases. The DNA of the CDR3 is TGTGCCAGCAGTTGGGGCAGGGGCGAGGAGACCCAGTACTTC. It yields the protein CASSWGRGEETQYF.

The V and J genes are TRBV27 and TRBJ2-1, with 9 bases that match TRBD1. Per germline, CDR1 MNHEY and CDR2 SMNVEV (reference sequence). V was pared by 6 bases and J by 1 base, with 16 bases of the junction left unmatched. The CDR3 length is 19 residues. In DNA, the CDR3 is TGTGCCAGCAGCCCCAATTTTCGATCGGGGACAGGGTCCTACAATGAGCAGTTCTTC. Translated, it gives CASSPNFRSGTGSYNEQFF.

The chain recombines TRBV11-2 with TRBJ2-3, with 8 bases that match TRBD2. V dropped 7 bases and J dropped 1; count of bases not matched to a gene: 4. This CDR3 has 14 amino acids. Germline V gene sequence: CDR1 SGHAT, CDR2 FQNNGV. In DNA form, the CDR3 reads TGTGCCAGCACCCCGACTAGCGGCACAGATACGCAGTATTTT. Translation gives CASTPTSGTDTQYF. Full variable domain (missing parts from reference TRBV11-2 and TRBJ2-3): EAGVAQSPRYKIIEKRQSVAFWCNPISGHATLYWYQQILGQGPKLLIQFQNNGVVDDSQLPKDRFSAERLKGVDSTLKIQPAKLEDSAVYLCASTPTSGTDTQYFGPGTRLTVL.

The sample holds one count of this clone. The chain is built from TRBV6-5 and TRBJ2-1; D is unclear. The CDR3 spans 15 residues. V lost 0 bases, J lost 5 bases, and 11 bases lay in between. In germline, CDR1 is MNHEY, CDR2 SVGAGI. The CDR3 region is CASSYSIALDNEQFF. The CDR3, as DNA: TGTGCCAGCAGTTACTCGATCGCCCTAGACAATGAGCAGTTCTTC.

This clone appeared a single time. The rearrangement joins TRBV27 to TRBJ2-1; TRBD2 aligns across 10 bases. This CDR3 contains 19 residues. Germline V gene sequence: CDR1 MNHEY, CDR2 SMNVEV (reference sequence). Unmatched junction bases numbered 15, after V lost 2 bases and J lost 5 bases. The CDR3 DNA is TGTGCCAGCAGTTTAGGTTTCTGGCGTATAGCGGGAGGTGACAATGAGCAGTTCTTC. This codes for CASSLGFWRIAGGDNEQFF.

J is TRBJ2-1 and V is TRBV21-1; the DNA was not used to check the table's D call, TRBD2. TRBV21-1 is labeled a pseudogene. CDR3 length equals 18 residues. The CDR3 spells CASSKESGGAFPYNEQFF. Written as DNA, the CDR3 is TGTGCCAGCAGCAAAGAGTCCGGGGGGGCATTTCCGTACAATGAGCAGTTCTTC.

This clone came up once. The chain uses TRBV28 and TRBJ2-7; 13 bases are a match to TRBD2. Germline CDR1 and CDR2: MDHEN and SYDVKM. Germline trimming cut 5 bases from V and 2 bases from J; bases unmatched to any gene: 3. CDR3 length equals 15 residues. Written as DNA, the CDR3 is TGTGCCAGCAGTCCCGGGACTAGCGGGGCCTACGAGCAGTACTTC. Protein product: CASSPGTSGAYEQYF.